This TCR beta chain appears in the sequencing data of a study of Ad26.COV2.S vaccination and SARS-CoV-2 variants. This clone was observed a single time. The repertoire was sequenced with immunoSEQ multiplex PCR; TCRdb's copy has only in-frame clones and lacks some. The data show around 300,000 clones, with about 87% seen just once and 5.5% to 7% held by the top ten. Treatment indicated: 15 to 20 received Ad26.COV2.S at low or high dose, single or two shots; 5 received placebo; per-sample allocation not given. Each sample was drawn 63 days after the first injection (of vaccine or placebo). This CDR3 is built from 14 residues. The trim removed 4 bases at V and 3 bases at J, leaving 4 bases unmatched. CDR1 and CDR2 (germline): SGHTA, FQGNSA.

Material: peripheral blood, obtained in a trial of Ad26.COV2.S vaccine versus placebo. The receptor was isolated from a person aged 18-65 years who received the Ad26.COV2.S COVID-19 vaccine or a placebo. The chain is built from TRBV7-2 and TRBJ2-7, with 9 bases identical to TRBD2. The CDR3 region is CASSSNSGGYEQYF. The CDR3 DNA reads TGTGCCAGCAGCTCCAATAGCGGGGGCTACGAGCAGTACTTC.